There are a few counts of the clone carrying this TCR beta chain. Its antigen is currently unknown. This entry belongs to a study of blood T cells in healthy people across ages. Study-wide context: In model experiments, template switching was able to capture about one barcoded beta molecule for every two T cells that were present. Whole-study findings and limits: Roughly linear declines in TCR beta diversity per million T cells occurred with age.

Sample-barcoded 5' priming and a J-beta primer mix drove a second PCR of roughly 6 to 12 cycles. Every molecule of cDNA carried a tag from a template-switch adaptor with 12 random nucleotides. MiXCR, applied by TCRdb to the 5' RACE reads, yields one record per CDR3 protein. The repertoire holds roughly 1,800,000 distinct CDR3 sequences, with around half as singletons. The CDR3 runs 13 residues. The V gene lost 4 bases and the J gene lost 10 bases, with 16 bases spanning the gap. The germline V gene has CDR1 ENHRY and CDR2 SYGVKD. Sequences were obtained from blood. The J gene is TRBJ1-2, the V gene TRBV10-3; no definite D call. The clonotype comes from a woman aged 40 to 50 in good health. This CDR3 reads CAISGDVTRDYTF. CDR3 sequence (DNA): TGTGCCATCAGTGGAGATGTCACACGGGACTACACCTTC.